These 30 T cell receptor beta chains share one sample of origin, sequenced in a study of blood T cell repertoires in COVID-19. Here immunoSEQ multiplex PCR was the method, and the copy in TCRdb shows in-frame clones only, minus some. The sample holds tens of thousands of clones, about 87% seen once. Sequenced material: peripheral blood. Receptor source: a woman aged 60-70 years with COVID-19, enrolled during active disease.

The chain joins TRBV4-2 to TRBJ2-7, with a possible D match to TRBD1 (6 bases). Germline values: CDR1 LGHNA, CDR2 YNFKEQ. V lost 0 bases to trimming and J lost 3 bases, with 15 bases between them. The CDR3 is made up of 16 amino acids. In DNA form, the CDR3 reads TGTGCCAGCAGCCAAGAGTGGGGGCTAGCAGGCTACGAGCAGTACTTC. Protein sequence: CASSQEWGLAGYEQYF.

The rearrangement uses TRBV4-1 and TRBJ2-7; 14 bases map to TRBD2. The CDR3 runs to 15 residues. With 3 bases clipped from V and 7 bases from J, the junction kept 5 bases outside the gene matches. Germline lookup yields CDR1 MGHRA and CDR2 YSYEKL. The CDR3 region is CASSHGTSGSYEQYF. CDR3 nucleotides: TGCGCCAGCAGCCACGGGACTAGCGGGAGTTATGAGCAGTACTTC.

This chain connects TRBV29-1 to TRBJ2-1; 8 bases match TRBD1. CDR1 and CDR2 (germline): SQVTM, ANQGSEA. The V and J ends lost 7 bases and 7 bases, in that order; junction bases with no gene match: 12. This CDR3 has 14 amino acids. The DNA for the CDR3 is TGCAGCGGACAACAGGGGGTGTCGGAGAATGAGCAGTTCTTC. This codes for CSGQQGVSENEQFF.

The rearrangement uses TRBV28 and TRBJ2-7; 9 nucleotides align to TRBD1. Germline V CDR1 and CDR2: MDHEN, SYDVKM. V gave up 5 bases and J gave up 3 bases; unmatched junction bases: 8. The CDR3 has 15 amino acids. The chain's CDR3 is CASSTRQGVSYEQYF. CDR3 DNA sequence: TGTGCCAGCAGTACCCGACAGGGGGTGAGCTACGAGCAGTACTTC.

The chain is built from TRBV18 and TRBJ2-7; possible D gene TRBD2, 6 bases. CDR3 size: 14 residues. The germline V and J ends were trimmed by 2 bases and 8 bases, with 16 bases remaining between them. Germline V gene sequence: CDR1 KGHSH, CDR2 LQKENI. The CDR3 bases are TGTGCCAGCTCACCAGGGGGGAGCGGCGGCCAGCAGTACTTC. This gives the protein CASSPGGSGGQQYF.

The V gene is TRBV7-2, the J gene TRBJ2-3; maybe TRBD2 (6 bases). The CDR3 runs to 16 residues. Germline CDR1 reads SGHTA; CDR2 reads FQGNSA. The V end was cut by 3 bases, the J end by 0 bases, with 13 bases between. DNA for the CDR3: TGTGCCAGCAGCTTGATAGCGGATACTAGCACAGATACGCAGTATTTT. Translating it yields CASSLIADTSTDTQYF.

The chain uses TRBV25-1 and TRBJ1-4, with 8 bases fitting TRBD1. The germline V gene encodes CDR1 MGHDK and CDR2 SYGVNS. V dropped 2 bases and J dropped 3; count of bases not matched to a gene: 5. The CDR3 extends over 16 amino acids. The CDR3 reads CASSERTGTANEKLFF. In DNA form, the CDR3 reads TGTGCCAGCAGTGAACGGACAGGGACGGCTAATGAAAAACTGTTTTTT.

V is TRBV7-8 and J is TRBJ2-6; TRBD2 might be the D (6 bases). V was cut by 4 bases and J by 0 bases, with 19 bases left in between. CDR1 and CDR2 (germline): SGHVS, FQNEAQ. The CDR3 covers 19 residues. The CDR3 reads CASSYRTGVKTSGANVLTF. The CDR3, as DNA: TGTGCCAGCAGCTACAGAACGGGGGTTAAAACCTCTGGGGCCAACGTCCTGACTTTC. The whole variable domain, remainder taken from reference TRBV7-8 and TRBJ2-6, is GAGVSQSPRYKVAKRGQDVALRCDPISGHVSLFWYQQALGQGPEFLTYFQNEAQLDKSGLPSDRFFAERPEGSVSTLKIQRTQQEDSAVYLCASSYRTGVKTSGANVLTFGAGSRLTVL.

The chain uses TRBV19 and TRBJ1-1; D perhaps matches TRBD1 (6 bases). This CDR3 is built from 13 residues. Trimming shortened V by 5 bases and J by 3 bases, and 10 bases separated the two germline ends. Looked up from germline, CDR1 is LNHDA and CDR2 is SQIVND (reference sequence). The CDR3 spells CASSQGRYTEAFF. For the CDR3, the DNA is TGTGCCAGTAGTCAGGGGCGGTACACTGAAGCTTTCTTT.

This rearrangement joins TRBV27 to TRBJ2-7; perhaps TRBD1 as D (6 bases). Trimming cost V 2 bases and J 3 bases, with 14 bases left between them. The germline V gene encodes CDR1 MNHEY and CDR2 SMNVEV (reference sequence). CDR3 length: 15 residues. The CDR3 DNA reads TGTGCCAGCAGTTTAGGGGGCATAGGTGGCTACGAGCAGTACTTC. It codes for CASSLGGIGGYEQYF.

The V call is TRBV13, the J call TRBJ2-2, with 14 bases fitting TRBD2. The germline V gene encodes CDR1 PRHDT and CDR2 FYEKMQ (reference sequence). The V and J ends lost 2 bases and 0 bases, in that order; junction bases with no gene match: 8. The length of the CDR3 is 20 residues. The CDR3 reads CASSLYSRTSGRTNTGELFF. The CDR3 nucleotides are TGTGCCAGCAGCTTATATTCCCGGACTAGCGGGAGGACGAACACCGGGGAGCTGTTTTTT.

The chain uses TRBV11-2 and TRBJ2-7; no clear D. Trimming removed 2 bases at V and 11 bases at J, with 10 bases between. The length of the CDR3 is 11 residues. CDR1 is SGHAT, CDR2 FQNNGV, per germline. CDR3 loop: CASSLLGNEYF. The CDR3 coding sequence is TGTGCCAGCAGCTTACTAGGAAATGAGTACTTC.

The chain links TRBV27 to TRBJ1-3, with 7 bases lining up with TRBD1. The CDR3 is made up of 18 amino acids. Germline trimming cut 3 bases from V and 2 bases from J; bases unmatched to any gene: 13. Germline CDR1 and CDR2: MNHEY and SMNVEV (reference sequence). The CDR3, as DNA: TGTGCCAGCAGTTTTGGGGCGCCAGGGGGATTAGCTGGAAACACCATATATTTT. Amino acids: CASSFGAPGGLAGNTIYF.

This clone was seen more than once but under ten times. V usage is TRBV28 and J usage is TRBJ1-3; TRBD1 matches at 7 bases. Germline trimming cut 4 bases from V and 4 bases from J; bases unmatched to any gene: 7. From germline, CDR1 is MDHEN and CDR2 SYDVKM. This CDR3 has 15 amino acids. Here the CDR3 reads CASSWDSLRGNTIYF. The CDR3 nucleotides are TGTGCCAGCAGTTGGGACAGCTTACGCGGAAACACCATATATTTT.

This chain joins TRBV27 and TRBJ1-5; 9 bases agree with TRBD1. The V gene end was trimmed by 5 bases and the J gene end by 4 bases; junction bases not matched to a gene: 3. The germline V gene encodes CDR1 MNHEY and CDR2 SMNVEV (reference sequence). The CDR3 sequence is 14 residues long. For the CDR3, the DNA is TGTGCCAGCAGTATCGGGACAGGGAATCAGCCCCAGCATTTT. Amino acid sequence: CASSIGTGNQPQHF.

Written as DNA, the CDR3 is TGTGCCAGCAAGGACGGGAGGCACGAGCAGTTCTTC. Protein sequence: CASKDGRHEQFF. The chain has TRBV28 and TRBJ2-1; 7 bases align to TRBD2. V trimming: 7 bases; J trimming: 10 bases; junction bases outside the gene matches: 7. Germline V gives CDR1 MDHEN, CDR2 SYDVKM. This CDR3 has 12 residues.

The CDR3 is CSAQRDSGSGNTIYF. The CDR3 coding sequence is TGCAGCGCCCAAAGGGACAGCGGCTCTGGAAACACCATATATTTT. The chain recombines TRBV29-1 with TRBJ1-3, with 7 positions matching TRBD1. This CDR3 spans 15 amino acids. The trim removed 7 bases at V and 0 bases at J, leaving 9 bases unmatched. Germline values: CDR1 SQVTM, CDR2 ANQGSEA.

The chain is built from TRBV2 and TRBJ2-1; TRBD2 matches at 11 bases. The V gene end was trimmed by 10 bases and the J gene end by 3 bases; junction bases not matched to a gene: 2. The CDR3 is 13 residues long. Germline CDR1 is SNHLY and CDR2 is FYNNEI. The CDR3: CAILAGDYNEQFF. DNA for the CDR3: TGTGCCATACTAGCGGGGGACTACAATGAGCAGTTCTTC.

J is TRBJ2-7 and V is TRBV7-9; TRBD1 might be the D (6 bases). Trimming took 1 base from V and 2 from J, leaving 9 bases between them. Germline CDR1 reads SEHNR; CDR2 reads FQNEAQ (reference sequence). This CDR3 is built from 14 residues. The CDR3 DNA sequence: TGTGCCAGCAGCTTAGTCCCAGGGGCCTACGAGCAGTACTTC. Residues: CASSLVPGAYEQYF. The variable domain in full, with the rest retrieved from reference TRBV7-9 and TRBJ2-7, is DTGVSQNPRHKITKRGQNVTFRCDPISEHNRLYWYRQTLGQGPEFLTYFQNEAQLEKSRLLSDRFSAERPKGSFSTLEIQRTEQGDSAMYLCASSLVPGAYEQYFGPGTRLTVT.

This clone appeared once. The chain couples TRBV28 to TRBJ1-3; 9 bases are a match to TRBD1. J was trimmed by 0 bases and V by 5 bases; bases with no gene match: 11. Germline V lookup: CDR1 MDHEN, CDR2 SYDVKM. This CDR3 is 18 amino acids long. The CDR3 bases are TGTGCCAGCAGTGAACAGGGGGCCTCGAAAAGCTCTGGAAACACCATATATTTT. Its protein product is CASSEQGASKSSGNTIYF. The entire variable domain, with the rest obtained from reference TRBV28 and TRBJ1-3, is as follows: DVKVTQSSRYLVKRTGEKVFLECVQDMDHENMFWYRQDPGLGLRLIYFSYDVKMKEKGDIPEGYSVSREKKERFSLILESASTNQTSMYLCASSEQGASKSSGNTIYFGEGSWLTVV.

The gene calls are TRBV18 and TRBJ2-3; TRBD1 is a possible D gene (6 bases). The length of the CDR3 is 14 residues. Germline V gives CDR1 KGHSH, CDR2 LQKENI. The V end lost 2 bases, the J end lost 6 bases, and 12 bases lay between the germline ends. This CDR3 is CASSPGPGDDTQYF. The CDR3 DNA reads TGTGCCAGCTCACCAGGGCCAGGGGACGATACGCAGTATTTT.

The CDR3 DNA is TGTGCCAGCAGCGGCAGCCCGACAGGGGGTCTAGATCAGCCCCAGCATTTT. Its translation: CASSGSPTGGLDQPQHF. This chain joins TRBV7-9 and TRBJ1-5; 9 bases align to TRBD1. V was pared by 5 bases and J by 5 bases, with 13 bases of the junction left unmatched. CDR3 length: 17 residues. Germline V gives CDR1 SEHNR, CDR2 FQNEAQ (reference sequence).

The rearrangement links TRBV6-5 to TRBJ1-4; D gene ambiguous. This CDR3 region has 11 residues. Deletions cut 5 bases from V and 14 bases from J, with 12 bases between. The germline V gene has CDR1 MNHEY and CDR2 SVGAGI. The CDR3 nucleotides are TGTGCCAGCAGTCCGGGGATCGGTCTGTTTTTT. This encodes CASSPGIGLFF.

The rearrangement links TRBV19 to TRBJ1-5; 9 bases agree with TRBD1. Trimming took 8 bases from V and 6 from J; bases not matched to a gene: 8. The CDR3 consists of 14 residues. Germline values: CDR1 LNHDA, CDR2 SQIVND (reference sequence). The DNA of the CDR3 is TGTGCCAGTCAAGACAGGGGGATTAGTCAGCCCCAGCATTTT. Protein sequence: CASQDRGISQPQHF.

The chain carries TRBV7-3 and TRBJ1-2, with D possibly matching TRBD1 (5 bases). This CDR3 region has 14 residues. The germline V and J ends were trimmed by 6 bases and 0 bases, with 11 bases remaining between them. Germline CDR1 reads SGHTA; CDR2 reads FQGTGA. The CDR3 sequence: CASSQGGANYGYTF. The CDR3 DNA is TGTGCCAGCAGTCAGGGAGGGGCTAACTATGGCTACACCTTC.

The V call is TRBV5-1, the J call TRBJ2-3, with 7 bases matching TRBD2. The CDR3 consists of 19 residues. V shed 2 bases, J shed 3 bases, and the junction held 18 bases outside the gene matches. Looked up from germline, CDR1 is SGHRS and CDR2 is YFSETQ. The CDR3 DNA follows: TGCGCCAGCAGCTTCCGCGCCGCACCAGCGGGAATGATAACAGATACGCAGTATTTT. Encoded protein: CASSFRAAPAGMITDTQYF.

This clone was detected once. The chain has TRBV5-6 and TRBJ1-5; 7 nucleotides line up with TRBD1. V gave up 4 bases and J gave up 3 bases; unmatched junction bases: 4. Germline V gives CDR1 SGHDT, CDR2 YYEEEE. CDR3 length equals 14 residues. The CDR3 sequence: CASSGGTANQPQHF. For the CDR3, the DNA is TGTGCCAGCAGCGGAGGGACAGCCAATCAGCCCCAGCATTTT.

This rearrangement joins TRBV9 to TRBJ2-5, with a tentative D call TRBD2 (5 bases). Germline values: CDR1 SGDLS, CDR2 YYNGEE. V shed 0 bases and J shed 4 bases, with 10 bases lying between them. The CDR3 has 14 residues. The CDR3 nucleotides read TGTGCCAGCAGCGTAGAGGGAGTACGAGAGACCCAGTACTTC. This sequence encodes CASSVEGVRETQYF.

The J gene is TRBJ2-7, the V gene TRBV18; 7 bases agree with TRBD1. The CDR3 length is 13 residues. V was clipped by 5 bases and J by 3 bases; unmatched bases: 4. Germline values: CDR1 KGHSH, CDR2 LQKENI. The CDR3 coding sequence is TGTGCCAGCTCAGCCGGGACAGACTACGAGCAGTACTTC. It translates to CASSAGTDYEQYF.

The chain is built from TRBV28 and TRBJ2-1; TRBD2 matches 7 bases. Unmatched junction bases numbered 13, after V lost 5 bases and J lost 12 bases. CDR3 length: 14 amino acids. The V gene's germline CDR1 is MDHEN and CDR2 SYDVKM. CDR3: CASSRAPKRESQFF. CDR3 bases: TGTGCCAGCAGTCGGGCTCCGAAGCGGGAATCGCAGTTCTTC.